The 22 T cell receptor beta chains presented below share a single source sample, sequenced in a study of Ad26.COV2.S vaccination and SARS-CoV-2 variants. Clones were read by immunoSEQ multiplex PCR, and TCRdb kept only the in-frame ones, dropping some. The sample comprises just over 350,000 clones, approximately 84% of which are singletons, and 3% to 4% rests with the top ten. The treatment is: about 20 received Ad26.COV2.S at low or high dose, single or two shots; 5 received placebo; per-sample allocation not given. Samples came from day 63 after the first vaccine or placebo injection. The starting material was peripheral blood, obtained in a trial of Ad26.COV2.S vaccine versus placebo. These TCRs come from a person aged 18-65 years who received the Ad26.COV2.S COVID-19 vaccine or a placebo.

The chain recombines TRBV18 with TRBJ2-7, with TRBD2 identical over 14 bases. The CDR3 covers 17 residues. The V segment lost 5 bases and the J segment 5 bases; nucleotides outside the gene matches: 11. Germline V gives CDR1 KGHSH, CDR2 LQKENI. CDR3: CASSTWGTSGRLNEQYF. The CDR3 coding sequence is TGTGCCAGCTCAACGTGGGGGACTAGCGGGAGACTCAACGAGCAGTACTTC. Using reference TRBV18 and TRBJ2-7 for the parts outside the CDR3, the full variable domain is NAGVMQNPRHLVRRRGQEARLRCSPMKGHSHVYWYRQLPEEGLKFMVYLQKENIIDESGMPKERFSAEFPKEGPSILRIQQVVRGDSAAYFCASSTWGTSGRLNEQYFGPGTRLTVT.

V gene TRBV6-2 or TRBV6-3 combines with J gene TRBJ1-4; no definite D call. CDR3 length: 12 residues. CDR1 is MNHEY and CDR2 is SVGEGT in the germline V gene. Trimming cost V 5 bases and J 4 bases, with 5 bases left between them. The CDR3: CASSRFNEKLFF. DNA for the CDR3: TGTGCCAGCAGTCGGTTTAATGAAAAACTGTTTTTT.

The rearrangement joins TRBV19 to TRBJ2-6, with TRBD1 identical over 8 bases. In germline, CDR1 is LNHDA, CDR2 SQIVND (reference sequence). V lost 5 bases, J lost 2 bases, and 5 bases stayed unmatched. The CDR3 has 16 residues. The CDR3 DNA reads TGTGCCAGTAGTCCATTGACAGGGGCTGGGGCCAACGTCCTGACTTTC. It specifies CASSPLTGAGANVLTF.

The count of this clone is one. The chain uses TRBV29-1 and TRBJ2-7, with D possibly matching TRBD1 (6 bases). Trimming took off 5 bases at V and 5 bases at J, with 13 bases between the two ends. CDR1 and CDR2 (germline): SQVTM, ANQGSEA. This CDR3 has 12 residues. The CDR3 protein is CSVIQGPNEQYF. The CDR3 nucleotides read TGCAGCGTTATACAGGGACCCAACGAGCAGTACTTC.

This chain uses TRBV4-3 with TRBJ1-4; D not resolved. Germline CDR1 is LGHNA and CDR2 is YSLEER. Trimming removed 0 bases at V and 3 bases at J, with 14 bases between. This CDR3 comprises 17 residues. The CDR3, as DNA: TGCGCCAGCAGCCAAGAATTCGGGATAAGAGCTAATGAAAAACTGTTTTTT. The encoded protein is CASSQEFGIRANEKLFF.

The rearrangement uses TRBV6-5 and TRBJ1-2, with D perhaps matching TRBD1 (6 bases). The CDR3 runs to 12 residues. CDR1 is MNHEY and CDR2 is SVGAGI in the germline V gene. V was shortened by 6 bases and J by 6 bases, with 11 bases between the two germline ends. The DNA for the CDR3 is TGTGCCAGCAGAGGCAACAGGGATGGCTACACCTTC. This encodes CASRGNRDGYTF.

The CDR3 loop is CASSSRTSGVYSYNEQFF. In DNA form, the CDR3 reads TGTGCCAGCAGCAGCAGGACTAGCGGGGTCTATTCCTACAATGAGCAGTTCTTC. The chain couples TRBV5-4 to TRBJ2-1, with 12 bases lining up with TRBD2. J gave up 1 base and V 4 bases, and 9 bases lay outside the gene matches. CDR1 SGHNT and CDR2 YYREEE come from the germline V gene (reference sequence). The CDR3 is made up of 18 amino acids.

The chain links TRBV30 to TRBJ2-7; TRBD2 is a possible D gene (5 bases). V lost 3 bases to trimming and J lost 2 bases, with 23 bases between them. Germline V gene data show CDR1 as GTSNPN and CDR2 as SVGIG (reference sequence). The CDR3 is made up of 17 amino acids. Here the CDR3 DNA reads TGTGCCTGGAGCCTATCAGTTGGAGCGGCTGACCCCTACGAGCAGTACTTC. Its translation: CAWSLSVGAADPYEQYF.

V and J are TRBV2 and TRBJ2-7, with D tentatively TRBD2 (6 bases). Trimming pared 6 bases from V and 3 bases from J, leaving 9 bases between. This CDR3 region has 12 residues. Germline CDR1 is SNHLY and CDR2 is FYNNEI. The CDR3: CASSGLFYEQYF. For the CDR3, the DNA is TGTGCCAGCAGCGGACTATTCTACGAGCAGTACTTC.

This clone was recorded only once. The V gene is TRBV9, the J gene TRBJ1-2; 7 positions agree with TRBD1. Germline V CDR1 and CDR2: SGDLS, YYNGEE. With V trimmed by 3 bases and J by 7 bases, 12 bases remained unmatched. The CDR3 consists of 15 residues. This CDR3 reads CASSGQGVNTGGYTF. The CDR3, as DNA: TGTGCCAGCAGCGGGCAGGGGGTCAATACGGGTGGCTACACCTTC.

The chain joins TRBV30 to TRBJ1-2; D is unresolved. V shed 0 bases and J shed 8 bases, with 7 bases lying between them. The CDR3 covers 11 residues. Germline assignment: CDR1 GTSNPN and CDR2 SVGIG (reference sequence). For the CDR3, the DNA is TGTGCCTGGAGTGTGGGCGGGGGCTACACCTTC. Encoded protein: CAWSVGGGYTF. The whole variable domain, filled in from reference TRBV30 and TRBJ1-2, reads SQTIHQWPATLVQPVGSPLSLECTVEGTSNPNLYWYRQAAGRGLQLLFYSVGIGQISSEVPQNLSASRPQDRQFILSSKKLLLSDSGFYLCAWSVGGGYTFGSGTRLTVV.

The rearrangement links TRBV19 to TRBJ1-2; the D is unclear. Trimming took off 5 bases at V and 5 bases at J, with 18 bases between the two ends. Germline CDR1 reads LNHDA; CDR2 reads SQIVND (reference sequence). The CDR3 consists of 15 residues. The CDR3 DNA reads as TGTGCCAGTAGTCGTCGTCGGGGTAATCTTTATGGCTACACCTTC. It codes for CASSRRRGNLYGYTF. Full variable domain (missing parts from reference TRBV19 and TRBJ1-2): DGGITQSPKYLFRKEGQNVTLSCEQNLNHDAMYWYRQDPGQGLRLIYYSQIVNDFQKGDIAEGYSVSREKKESFPLTVTSAQKNPTAFYLCASSRRRGNLYGYTFGSGTRLTVV.

A remark on this clone: This sample includes further DNA sequences coding for the same CDR3. The V gene is TRBV7-9, the J gene TRBJ1-2; D ambiguous. The V end was cut by 5 bases, the J end by 2 bases, with 9 bases between. In germline, CDR1 is SEHNR, CDR2 FQNEAQ (reference sequence). The CDR3 totals 13 residues. The CDR3 bases are TGTGCCAGCAGCCCTGACTCAAACTATGGCTACACCTTC. Translated: CASSPDSNYGYTF.

This clone was recorded a few times. The chain links TRBV5-1 to TRBJ2-7; maybe TRBD1 (6 bases). This CDR3 comprises 15 residues. The V end lost 1 base, the J end lost 3 bases, and 14 bases lay between the germline ends. Germline values: CDR1 SGHRS, CDR2 YFSETQ. Here the CDR3 reads CASSLSDRLHYEQYF. CDR3 nucleotides: TGCGCCAGCAGCTTGTCCGACAGGCTCCACTACGAGCAGTACTTC.

With regard to this clone: One end of the junction does not line up with germline, which may come from a read error. Additional DNA sequences in this sample encode the identical CDR3. The chain joins TRBV7-2 to TRBJ1-6; 7 nucleotides match TRBD1. Germline values: CDR1 SGHTA, CDR2 FQGNSA. The length of the CDR3 is 15 residues. CDR3 DNA: TGTGCCAGTAGCTCTAGACAGGGAAATAATTCACCCCTCCACTTT. Translation: CASSSRQGNNSPLHF.

The rearrangement joins TRBV30 to TRBJ2-2; 12 nucleotides match TRBD1. The CDR3 is 15 amino acids. The V gene's germline CDR1 is GTSNPN and CDR2 SVGIG (reference sequence). With 4 bases clipped from V and 5 bases from J, the junction kept 5 bases outside the gene matches. In nucleotides, the CDR3 is TGTGCCTGGACCCCGGGACAGGGGGCGACCGGGGAGCTGTTTTTT. As protein: CAWTPGQGATGELFF.

This clone showed up just a few times. CDR3 sequence (DNA): TGTGCCAGCAGTCGACTAGCAAGGCTCACAGATACGCAGTATTTT. Residues: CASSRLARLTDTQYF. This chain joins TRBV28 and TRBJ2-3; TRBD2 matches at 7 bases. Germline-derived CDR1 and CDR2 are MDHEN and SYDVKM. This CDR3 is built from 15 residues. With 5 bases clipped from V and 2 bases from J, the junction kept 7 bases outside the gene matches.

The CDR3 coding sequence is TGTGCCAGCAGTTTAGCCAGGGGGCGCAGAGAAAATCAGCCCCAGCATTTT. This gives the protein CASSLARGRRENQPQHF. V is TRBV27 and J is TRBJ1-5; 8 bases agree with TRBD1. Per germline, CDR1 MNHEY and CDR2 SMNVEV (reference sequence). The CDR3 sequence is 17 residues long. V shed 2 bases, J shed 4 bases, and the junction held 10 bases outside the gene matches.

For this clone: Other DNA variants within this sample encode the same CDR3. The chain combines TRBV28 with TRBJ1-1, with D hard to call. This CDR3 region has 14 residues. CDR1 and CDR2 from the germline V gene are MDHEN and SYDVKM. The V end lost 6 bases, the J end lost 0 bases, and 11 bases lay between the germline ends. The CDR3, as DNA: TGTGCCAGCAGCCCTCATGGTATGAACACTGAAGCTTTCTTT. Translation: CASSPHGMNTEAFF.

This clone was seen just once. The chain carries TRBV19 and TRBJ2-2, with 9 bases aligning to TRBD2. V lost 4 bases to trimming and J lost 3 bases; unmatched junction nucleotides: 12. Per germline, CDR1 LNHDA and CDR2 SQIVND (reference sequence). CDR3 size: 18 residues. The CDR3 sequence: CASSNRVLLAGDTGELFF. In DNA, the CDR3 is TGTGCCAGTAGTAACCGAGTCCTTTTAGCGGGAGACACCGGGGAGCTGTTTTTT.

V usage is TRBV29-1 and J usage is TRBJ2-6, with 7 bases aligning to TRBD1. The germline V gene has CDR1 SQVTM and CDR2 ANQGSEA. This CDR3 is built from 14 residues. Losses at the gene ends were 3 bases for V and 4 bases for J; bases not matched to a gene: 3. CDR3 nucleotides: TGCAGCGTTGATTCGGACAGGGGGGCCAACGTCCTGACTTTC. This sequence encodes CSVDSDRGANVLTF.

As concerns this clone: One end of the junction is discordant with germline, which a read error may explain. The chain links TRBV4-1 to TRBJ2-2, with 7 positions matching TRBD1. Germline lookup yields CDR1 MGHRA and CDR2 YSYEKL. The CDR3 sequence is 17 residues long. The CDR3 DNA reads as TGCGCCAGCAGACAAGTTCGACAGGGTTTGAACACCGGGGAGCTGTTTTTT. Amino acid sequence: CASRQVRQGLNTGELFF.